This T cell receptor beta chain was sequenced for a study of spatial heterogeneity in lung cancer. Points from the study as a whole: At tumor resection, ubiquitous expanded TCRs were detected in blood more often than later.

Details on this clonotype: Antigen specificity is unknown.

V lost 5 bases, J lost 5 bases, and 12 bases lay in between. This CDR3 is built from 13 residues. CDR1 and CDR2 from the germline V gene are LGHNA and YNFKEQ. MiXCR, run by TCRdb on the 5' RACE reads, gives a single entry per CDR3 protein. In the table there are some 4,900 distinct CDR3 sequences, over 15% of which are singletons. Time point given: sample taken at primary tumor resection. No cell sorting; template was whole RNA from tumor, lung tissue or PBMC. There were some 70 donors, all of them untreated patients with early-stage non-small cell lung cancer. Sequenced material: PBMCs, taken at surgery. The sequence came from a male donor with early-stage non-small cell lung cancer. The chain is built from TRBV4-2 and TRBJ2-5, with D uncertain. The CDR3 reads CASSWAPGETQYF. The CDR3 bases are TGTGCCAGCAGCTGGGCCCCCGGGGAGACCCAGTACTTC.